Presented here are 8 T cell receptor beta chains from one specimen sequenced in a study of T cells after yellow fever vaccination. TCRdb called the 5' RACE reads again in MiXCR, with one record for every CDR3 protein. The sample yields about 130,000 distinct CDR3 sequences, more than 6% seen once. The sample was CD4+ T cells sorted from PBMCs, taken 10 days after the first yellow fever vaccination. The origin of the receptors is a man aged 18 to 30 who received the YFV17D yellow fever vaccine.

This clonotype has only a few counts. The chain uses TRBV5-4 and TRBJ1-2; 9 bases are a match to TRBD1. V trimming: 3 bases; J trimming: 7 bases; junction bases outside the gene matches: 1. In germline, CDR1 is SGHNT, CDR2 YYREEE (reference sequence). The CDR3 runs to 12 residues. This CDR3 is CASSSDRGGYTF. CDR3 nucleotide sequence: TGTGCCAGCAGCTCGGACAGGGGTGGCTACACCTTC.

With respect to this clonotype: The junction shows a germline mismatch at one end, possibly a read error. V gene TRBV5-4 combines with J gene TRBJ2-1; D not resolved. This CDR3 spans 13 amino acids. Germline V lookup: CDR1 SGHNT, CDR2 YYREEE (reference sequence). CDR3 residues: CASRFYKRDEQFF. The CDR3 DNA follows: TGTGCCAGCCGCTTTTATAAGCGTGATGAGCAGTTCTTC.

This clonotype was seen ten or more times. The rearrangement joins TRBV7-2 to TRBJ2-2, with TRBD2 matching 11 bases. Trimming removed 2 bases from V and 1 base from J; junction bases left unmatched: 3. Germline CDR1 and CDR2: SGHTA and FQGNSA. The CDR3 has 17 residues. CDR3 in amino acids: CASSLPGLAGNTGELFF. DNA of the CDR3: TGTGCCAGCAGCTTACCCGGACTAGCGGGGAACACCGGGGAGCTGTTTTTT.

This clonotype has a count of ten or more. The chain links TRBV12-3 or TRBV12-4 to TRBJ1-2; D gene unclear. The V end lost 6 bases, the J end lost 5 bases, and 13 bases lay between the germline ends. This CDR3 spans 13 amino acids. CDR3 amino acids: CASSPVGGYGYTF. The CDR3, as DNA: TGTGCCAGCAGCCCCGTGGGTGGGTATGGCTACACCTTC.

This clonotype was counted at least ten times. The chain links TRBV20-1 to TRBJ2-1; 8 nucleotides agree with TRBD1. The V gene's germline CDR1 is DFQATT and CDR2 SNEGSKA (reference sequence). This CDR3 has 14 amino acids. The J segment lost 1 base and the V segment lost 2 bases, leaving 1 base of the junction unmatched. The CDR3 nucleotides are TGCAGTGCTAGAACAGGGGGGTCCTACAATGAGCAGTTCTTC. Translated: CSARTGGSYNEQFF.

The chain links TRBV5-4 to TRBJ2-3; 11 bases agree with TRBD2. CDR1 is SGHNT, CDR2 YYREEE, per germline (reference sequence). V lost 4 bases, J lost 2 bases, and 6 bases stayed unmatched. The CDR3 has 16 residues. In DNA form, the CDR3 reads TGTGCCAGCAGCCCCCTAGCGGGGGGACTCACAGATACGCAGTATTTT. Translation gives CASSPLAGGLTDTQYF.

Ten or more counts support this clonotype. This rearrangement joins TRBV7-2 to TRBJ2-1; 8 bases line up with TRBD1. CDR1 is SGHTA and CDR2 is FQGNSA in the germline V gene. J gave up 4 bases and V 3 bases, and 8 bases lay outside the gene matches. The CDR3 runs to 16 residues. The CDR3, as DNA: TGTGCCAGCAGCTTGGGGTTGGGACAGGCTTACAATGAGCAGTTCTTC. The encoded protein is CASSLGLGQAYNEQFF.

A remark on this clonotype: It may be a read error: a sequence one base away is much more abundant. The chain links TRBV20-1 to TRBJ2-5; D is possibly TRBD2 (5 bases). The CDR3 spans 13 residues. The germline V and J ends were trimmed by 4 bases and 5 bases, with 14 bases remaining between them. Germline loops: CDR1 DFQATT, CDR2 SNEGSKA (reference sequence). The CDR3 coding sequence is TGCAGTGCTACGGACTGGGCTGGGGAGACCCAGTACTTC. It yields the protein CSATDWAGETQYF.